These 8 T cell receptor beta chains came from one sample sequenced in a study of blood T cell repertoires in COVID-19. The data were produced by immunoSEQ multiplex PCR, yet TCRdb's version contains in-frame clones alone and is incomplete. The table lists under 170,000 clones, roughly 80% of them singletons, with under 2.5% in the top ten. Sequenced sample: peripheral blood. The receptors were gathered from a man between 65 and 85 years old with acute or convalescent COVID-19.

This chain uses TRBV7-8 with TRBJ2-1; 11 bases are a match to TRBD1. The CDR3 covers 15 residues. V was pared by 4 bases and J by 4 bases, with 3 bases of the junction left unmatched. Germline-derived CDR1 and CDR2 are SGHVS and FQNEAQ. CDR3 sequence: CASSSDRGRYNEQFF. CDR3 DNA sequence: TGTGCCAGCAGCTCGGACAGGGGGCGGTACAATGAGCAGTTCTTC.

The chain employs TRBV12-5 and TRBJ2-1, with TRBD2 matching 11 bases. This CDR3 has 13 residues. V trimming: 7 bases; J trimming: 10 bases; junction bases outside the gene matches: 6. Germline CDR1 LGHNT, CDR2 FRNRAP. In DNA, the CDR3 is TGTGCTAGTGTAGCGGGGGGGACTGCAGAGCAGTTCTTC. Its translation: CASVAGGTAEQFF.

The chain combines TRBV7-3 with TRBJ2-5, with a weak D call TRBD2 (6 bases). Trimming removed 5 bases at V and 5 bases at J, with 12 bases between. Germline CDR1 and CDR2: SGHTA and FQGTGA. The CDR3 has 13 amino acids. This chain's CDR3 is CASSPGGWETQYF. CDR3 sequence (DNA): TGTGCCAGCAGCCCCGGAGGGTGGGAGACCCAGTACTTC.

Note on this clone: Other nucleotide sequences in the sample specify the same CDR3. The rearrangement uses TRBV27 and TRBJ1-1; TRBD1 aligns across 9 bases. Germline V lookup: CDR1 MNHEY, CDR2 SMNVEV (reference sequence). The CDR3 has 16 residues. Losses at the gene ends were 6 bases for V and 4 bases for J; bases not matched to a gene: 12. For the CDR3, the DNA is TGTGCCAGCAGACTTGGCCGGGACAGGGTCGGCACTGAAGCTTTCTTT. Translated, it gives CASRLGRDRVGTEAFF.

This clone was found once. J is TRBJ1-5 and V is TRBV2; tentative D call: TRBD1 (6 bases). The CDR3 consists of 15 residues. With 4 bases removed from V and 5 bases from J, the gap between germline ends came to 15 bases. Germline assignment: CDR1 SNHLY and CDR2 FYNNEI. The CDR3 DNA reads TGTGCCAGCAGTGGCAGGGGTCAGGGGTATCAGCCCCAGCATTTT. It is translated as CASSGRGQGYQPQHF.

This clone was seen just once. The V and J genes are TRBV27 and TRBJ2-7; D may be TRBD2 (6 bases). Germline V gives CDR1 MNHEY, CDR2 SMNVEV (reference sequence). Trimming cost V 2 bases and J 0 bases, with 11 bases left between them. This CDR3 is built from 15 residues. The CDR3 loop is CASSLLASSSYEQYF. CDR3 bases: TGTGCCAGCAGTTTACTAGCGTCAAGCTCCTACGAGCAGTACTTC.

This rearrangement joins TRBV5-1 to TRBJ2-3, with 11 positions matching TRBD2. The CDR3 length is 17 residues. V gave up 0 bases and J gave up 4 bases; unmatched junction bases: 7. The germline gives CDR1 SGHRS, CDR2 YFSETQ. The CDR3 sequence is CASSLGLAGGISDTQYF. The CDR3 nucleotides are TGCGCCAGCAGCTTGGGTCTAGCGGGGGGTATATCAGATACGCAGTATTTT. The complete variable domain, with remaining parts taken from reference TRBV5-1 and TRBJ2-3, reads KAGVTQTPRYLIKTRGQQVTLSCSPISGHRSVSWYQQTPGQGLQFLFEYFSETQRNKGNFPGRFSGRQFSNSRSEMNVSTLELGDSALYLCASSLGLAGGISDTQYFGPGTRLTVL.

CDR3: CASRGSGTSGSSAKNIQYF. CDR3 bases: TGTGCCAGCAGGGGGAGTGGGACTAGCGGGAGTTCGGCCAAAAACATTCAGTACTTC. The V gene is TRBV2, the J gene TRBJ2-4; 14 bases line up with TRBD2. Germline lookup yields CDR1 SNHLY and CDR2 FYNNEI. V was pared by 6 bases and J by 1 base, with 11 bases of the junction left unmatched. The CDR3 is 19 amino acids.